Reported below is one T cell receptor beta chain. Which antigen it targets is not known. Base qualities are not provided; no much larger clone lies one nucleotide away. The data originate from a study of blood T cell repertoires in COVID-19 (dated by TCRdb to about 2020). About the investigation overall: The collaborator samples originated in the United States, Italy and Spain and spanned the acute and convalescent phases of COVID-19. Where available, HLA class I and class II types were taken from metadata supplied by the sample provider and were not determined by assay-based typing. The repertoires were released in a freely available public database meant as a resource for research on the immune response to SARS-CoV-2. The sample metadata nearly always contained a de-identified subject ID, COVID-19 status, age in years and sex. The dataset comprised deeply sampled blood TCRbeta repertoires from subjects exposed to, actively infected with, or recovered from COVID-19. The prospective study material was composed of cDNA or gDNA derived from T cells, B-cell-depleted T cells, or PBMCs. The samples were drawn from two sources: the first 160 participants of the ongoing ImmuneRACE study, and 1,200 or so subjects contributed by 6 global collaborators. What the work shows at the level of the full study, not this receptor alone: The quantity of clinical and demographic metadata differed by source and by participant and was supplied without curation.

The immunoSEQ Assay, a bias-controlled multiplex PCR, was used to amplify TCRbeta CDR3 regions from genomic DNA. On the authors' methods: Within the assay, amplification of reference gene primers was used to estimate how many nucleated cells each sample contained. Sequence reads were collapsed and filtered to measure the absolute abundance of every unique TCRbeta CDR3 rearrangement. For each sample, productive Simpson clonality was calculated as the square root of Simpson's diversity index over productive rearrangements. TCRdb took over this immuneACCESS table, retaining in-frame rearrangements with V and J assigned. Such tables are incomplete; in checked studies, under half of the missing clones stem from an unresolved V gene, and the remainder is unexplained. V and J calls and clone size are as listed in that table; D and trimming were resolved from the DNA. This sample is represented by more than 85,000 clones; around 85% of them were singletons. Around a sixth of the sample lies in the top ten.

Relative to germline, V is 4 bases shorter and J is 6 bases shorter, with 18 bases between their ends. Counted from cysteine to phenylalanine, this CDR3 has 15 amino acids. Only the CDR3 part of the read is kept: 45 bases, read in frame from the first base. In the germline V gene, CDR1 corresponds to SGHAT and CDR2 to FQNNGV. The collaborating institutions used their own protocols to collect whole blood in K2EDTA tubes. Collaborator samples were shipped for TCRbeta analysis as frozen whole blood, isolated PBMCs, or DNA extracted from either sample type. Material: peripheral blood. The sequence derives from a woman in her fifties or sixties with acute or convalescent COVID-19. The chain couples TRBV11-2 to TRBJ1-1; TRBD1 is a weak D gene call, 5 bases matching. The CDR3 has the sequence CASSSSGRGLAEAFF. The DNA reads TGTGCCAGCAGCTCCTCGGGGAGGGGCTTAGCTGAAGCTTTCTTT.